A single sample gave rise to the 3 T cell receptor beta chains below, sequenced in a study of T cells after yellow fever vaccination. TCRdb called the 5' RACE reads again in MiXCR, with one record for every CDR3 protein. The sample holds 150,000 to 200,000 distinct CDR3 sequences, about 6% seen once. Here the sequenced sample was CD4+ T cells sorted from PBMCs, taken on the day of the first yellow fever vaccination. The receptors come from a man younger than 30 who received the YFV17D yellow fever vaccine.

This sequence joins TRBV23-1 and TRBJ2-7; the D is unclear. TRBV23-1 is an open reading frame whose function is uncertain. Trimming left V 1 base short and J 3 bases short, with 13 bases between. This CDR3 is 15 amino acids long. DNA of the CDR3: TGCGCCAGCAGTCAATATGACAACGGCCACTACGAGCAGTACGTC. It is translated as CASSQYDNGHYEQYV.

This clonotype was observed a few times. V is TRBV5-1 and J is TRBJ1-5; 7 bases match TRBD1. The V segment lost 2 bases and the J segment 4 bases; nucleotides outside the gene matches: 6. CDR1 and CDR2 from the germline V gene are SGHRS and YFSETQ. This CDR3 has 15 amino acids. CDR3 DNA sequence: TGCGCCAGCAGCTTAGGGACAGCGAGGAATCAGCCCCAGCATTTT. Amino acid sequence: CASSLGTARNQPQHF.

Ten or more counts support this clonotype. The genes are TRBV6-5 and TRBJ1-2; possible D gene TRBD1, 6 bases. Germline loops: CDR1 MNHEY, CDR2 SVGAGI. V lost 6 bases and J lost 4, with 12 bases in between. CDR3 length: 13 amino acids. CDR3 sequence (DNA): TGTGCCAGCAGAGCCGGACAGTTCTATGGCTACACCTTC. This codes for CASRAGQFYGYTF.